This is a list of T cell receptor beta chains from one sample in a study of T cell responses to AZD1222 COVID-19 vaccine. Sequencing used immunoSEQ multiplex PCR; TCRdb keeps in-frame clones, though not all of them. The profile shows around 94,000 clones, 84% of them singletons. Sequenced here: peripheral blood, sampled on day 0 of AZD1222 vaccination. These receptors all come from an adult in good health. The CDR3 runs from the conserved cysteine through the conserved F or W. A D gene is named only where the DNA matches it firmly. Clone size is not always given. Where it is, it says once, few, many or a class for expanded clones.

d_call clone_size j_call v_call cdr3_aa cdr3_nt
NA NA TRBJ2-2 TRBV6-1 CASSEEQGLGNTGELFF TGTGCCAGCAGTGAAGAACAGGGATTAGGGAACACCGGGGAGCTGTTTTTT
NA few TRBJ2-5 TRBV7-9 CASSLDAMGTQYF TGTGCCAGCAGCTTAGACGCCATGGGGACCCAGTACTTC
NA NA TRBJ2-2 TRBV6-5 CASSYSEGRFIGELFF TGTGCCAGCAGTTATTCCGAGGGGCGCTTTATCGGGGAGCTGTTTTTT
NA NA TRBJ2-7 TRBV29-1 CSVLVYVGSYEQYF TGCAGCGTTTTAGTATATGTAGGTTCCTACGAGCAGTACTTC
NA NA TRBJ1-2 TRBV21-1 CARCRDIIYGYTF TGTGCCAGGTGCCGGGACATCATTTATGGCTACACCTTC
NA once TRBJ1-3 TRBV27 CASSDRPLYSGNTIYF TGTGCCAGCTCTGACAGGCCGTTGTACTCTGGAAACACCATATATTTT
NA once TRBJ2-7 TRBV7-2 CASSLDRAYEQYF TGTGCCAGCAGCTTAGACAGGGCCTACGAGCAGTACTTC
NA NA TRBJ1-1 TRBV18 CASSPDWGQHTEAFF TGTGCCAGCTCACCCGACTGGGGCCAGCACACTGAAGCTTTCTTT
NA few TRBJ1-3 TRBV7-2 CASSLVLGAGNTIYF TGTGCCAGCAGCTTAGTGCTAGGTGCTGGAAACACCATATATTTT
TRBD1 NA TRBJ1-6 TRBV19 CASSSSRGRSYNSPLHF TGTGCCAGTAGTTCCTCGAGGGGGCGATCCTATAATTCACCCCTCCACTTT
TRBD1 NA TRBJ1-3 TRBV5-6 CASSPNRGTSSGNTIYF TGTGCCAGCAGCCCCAACAGGGGTACAAGCTCTGGAAACACCATATATTTT
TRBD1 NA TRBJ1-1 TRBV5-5 CASSWQGTVNTEAFF TGTGCCAGCAGCTGGCAAGGGACAGTGAACACTGAAGCTTTCTTT
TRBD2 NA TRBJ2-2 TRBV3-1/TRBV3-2 CASSQDYRGGYTGELFF TGTGCCAGCAGCCAAGATTATCGGGGGGGATACACCGGGGAGCTGTTTTTT
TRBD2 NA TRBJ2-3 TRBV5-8 CASDPGTSKGTDTQYF TGTGCCAGCGACCCCGGGACTAGCAAAGGCACAGATACGCAGTATTTT
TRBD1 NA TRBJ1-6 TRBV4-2 CASSQSYRQGNSPLHF TGTGCCAGCAGCCAATCGTACCGACAGGGGAATTCACCCCTCCACTTT
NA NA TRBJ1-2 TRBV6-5 CASSSATIYGYTF TGTGCCAGCAGCTCCGCCACAATCTATGGCTACACCTTC
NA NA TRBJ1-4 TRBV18 CASSLTQGSNEKLFF TGTGCCAGCTCACTCACCCAGGGGTCTAATGAAAAACTGTTTTTT
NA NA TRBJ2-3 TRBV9 CASSPIRGQQADTQYF TGTGCCAGCAGCCCCATCCGGGGCCAGCAGGCAGATACGCAGTATTTT
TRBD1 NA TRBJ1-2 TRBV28 CASRDRVFGYTF TGTGCCAGCCGGGACAGGGTCTTTGGCTACACCTTC
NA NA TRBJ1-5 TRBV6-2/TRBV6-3 CASSYEGTQPQHF TGTGCCAGCAGTTACGAGGGGACTCAGCCCCAGCATTTT
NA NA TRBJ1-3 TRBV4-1 CASSQGMAGSSGNTIYF TGCGCCAGCAGCCAAGGAATGGCAGGCTCCTCTGGAAACACCATATATTTT
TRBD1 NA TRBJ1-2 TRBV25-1 CASSDRDRAYGYTF TGTGCCAGCAGTGATAGGGACAGGGCCTATGGCTACACCTTC
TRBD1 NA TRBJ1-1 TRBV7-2 CASSSQPDRAEAFF TGTGCCAGCAGCTCCCAACCGGACAGGGCTGAAGCTTTCTTT
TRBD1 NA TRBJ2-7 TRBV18 CASSLRDRSLYEQYF TGTGCCAGCTCACTCCGGGACAGGAGCCTCTACGAGCAGTACTTC
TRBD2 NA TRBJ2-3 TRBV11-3 CASQQRDLMDTQYF TGTGCCAGCCAGCAGCGGGACCTTATGGATACGCAGTATTTT
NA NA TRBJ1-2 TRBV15 CATTRGGDYGYTF TGTGCCACCACCCGAGGGGGGGACTATGGCTACACCTTC
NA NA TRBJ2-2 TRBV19 CASTGAGDVTGELFF TGTGCCAGTACAGGGGCGGGAGATGTCACCGGGGAGCTGTTTTTT
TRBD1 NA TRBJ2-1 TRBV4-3 CASSQVIDRVNEQFF TGCGCCAGCAGCCAAGTTATTGACAGGGTTAATGAGCAGTTCTTC
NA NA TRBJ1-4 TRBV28 CASFSGEKLFF TGTGCCAGCTTTTCGGGTGAAAAACTGTTTTTT
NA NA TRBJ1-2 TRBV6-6 CASSSEGYGYTF TGTGCCAGCAGTTCCGAGGGCTATGGCTACACCTTC
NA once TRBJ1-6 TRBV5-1 CASSSGDSSYNSPLHF TGCGCCAGCAGCAGCGGAGACAGCTCCTATAATTCACCCCTCCACTTT
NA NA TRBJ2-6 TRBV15 CATSREHSGANVLTF TGTGCCACCAGCAGAGAACATTCCGGGGCCAACGTCCTGACTTTC
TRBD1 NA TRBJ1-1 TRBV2 CASSTPDRGFEAFF TGTGCCAGCAGTACCCCTGACAGGGGGTTTGAGGCTTTCTTT
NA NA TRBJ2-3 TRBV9 CASSAGGGNTDTQYF TGTGCCAGCAGCGCCGGTGGGGGGAACACAGATACGCAGTATTTT
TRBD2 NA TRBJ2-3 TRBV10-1 CASSESAGVTDTQYF TGCGCCAGCAGTGAGTCGGCGGGAGTCACAGATACGCAGTATTTT
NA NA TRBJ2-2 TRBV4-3 CASSQEAGYGELFF TGCGCCAGCAGCCAGGAGGCAGGTTACGGGGAGCTGTTTTTT
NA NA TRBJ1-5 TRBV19 CASSDRSRPQHF TGTGCCAGTAGTGACCGGTCCCGGCCCCAGCATTTT
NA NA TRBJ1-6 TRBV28 CASSFPHTGLGDSPLHF TGTGCCAGCAGTTTTCCTCATACTGGGTTGGGGGATTCACCCCTCCACTTT
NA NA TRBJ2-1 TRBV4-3 CASSPVIGATSYNEQFF TGCGCCAGCAGCCCAGTGATTGGCGCGACCTCCTACAATGAGCAGTTCTTC
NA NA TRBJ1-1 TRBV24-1 CATSDSRAVVTEAFF TGTGCCACCAGTGATTCCAGGGCGGTGGTCACTGAAGCTTTCTTT
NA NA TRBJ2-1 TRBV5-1 CASSLNPLGVYNEQFF TGCGCCAGCAGCTTGAATCCCCTTGGGGTCTACAATGAGCAGTTCTTC
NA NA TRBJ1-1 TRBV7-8 CASSFSSQGNTEAFF TGTGCCAGCAGCTTCTCGAGCCAAGGGAACACTGAAGCTTTCTTT
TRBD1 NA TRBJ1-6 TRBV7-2 CASSPGQGLSPLHF TGTGCCAGCAGCCCGGGACAGGGGCTGTCACCCCTCCACTTT
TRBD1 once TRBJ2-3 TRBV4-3 CASSPKNTGGAGDTQYF TGCGCCAGCAGCCCAAAAAACACAGGGGGCGCGGGAGATACGCAGTATTTT
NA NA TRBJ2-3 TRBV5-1 CASSVSGADTQYF TGCGCCAGCAGCGTATCAGGGGCAGATACGCAGTATTTT
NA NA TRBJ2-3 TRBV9 CASSVGGSGTDTQYF TGTGCCAGCAGCGTAGGGGGGAGTGGCACAGATACGCAGTATTTT
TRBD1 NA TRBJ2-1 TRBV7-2 CASSQTGQAYNEQFF TGTGCCAGCAGCCAGACGGGACAGGCGTACAATGAGCAGTTCTTC
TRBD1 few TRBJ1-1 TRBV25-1 CASSGYQQGAGTEAFF TGTGCCAGCAGTGGATACCAACAGGGGGCCGGCACTGAAGCTTTCTTT
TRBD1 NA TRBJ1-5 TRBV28 CASSPTGPQPQHF TGTGCCAGCAGCCCGACAGGGCCCCAGCCCCAGCATTTT
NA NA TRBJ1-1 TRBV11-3 CASSLGGAGGKNTEAFF TGTGCCAGCAGCTTAGGGGGAGCGGGAGGCAAGAACACTGAAGCTTTCTTT